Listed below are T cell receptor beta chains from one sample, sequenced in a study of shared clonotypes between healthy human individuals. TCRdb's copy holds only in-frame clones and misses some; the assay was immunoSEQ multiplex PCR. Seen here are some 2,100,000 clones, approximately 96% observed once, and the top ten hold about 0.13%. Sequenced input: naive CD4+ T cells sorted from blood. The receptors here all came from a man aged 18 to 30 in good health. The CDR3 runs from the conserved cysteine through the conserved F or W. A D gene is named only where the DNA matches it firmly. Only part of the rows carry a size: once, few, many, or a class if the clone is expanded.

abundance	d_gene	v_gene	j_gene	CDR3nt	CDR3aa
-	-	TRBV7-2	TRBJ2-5	TGTGCCAGCAGCTTAGATCCTCAAGAGACCCAGTACTTC	CASSLDPQETQYF
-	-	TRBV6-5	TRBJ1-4	TGTGCCAGCAGTTACAAGTGGGACGCGGAGAATGAAAAACTGTTTTTT	CASSYKWDAENEKLFF
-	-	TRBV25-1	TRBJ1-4	TGTGCCAGCAGTGCCCCCCCCGGCCCAACTAATGAAAAACTGTTTTTT	CASSAPPGPTNEKLFF
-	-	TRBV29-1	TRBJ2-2	TGCAGCGTGGGAGACTCCTCCACCGGGGAGCTGTTTTTT	CSVGDSSTGELFF
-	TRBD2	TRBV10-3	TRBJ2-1	TGTGCCATCAGTGATAGCGGGAGGGCTAATGAGCAGTTCTTC	CAISDSGRANEQFF
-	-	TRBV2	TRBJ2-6	TGTGCCAGCAGTGAACTCGGGGGACTGAGTGGGGCCAACGTCCTGACTTTC	CASSELGGLSGANVLTF
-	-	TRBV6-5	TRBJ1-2	TGTGCCAGCAGTTACAGCAGGGGCTCTAACTATGGCTACACCTTC	CASSYSRGSNYGYTF
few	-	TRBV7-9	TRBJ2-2	TGTGCCAGCCGCCCCCGCTCGAACACCGGGGAGCTGTTTTTT	CASRPRSNTGELFF
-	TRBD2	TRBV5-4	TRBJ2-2	TGTGCCAGCAGCTTGAGTACTAGCGGGACAGGGGAGCTGTTTTTT	CASSLSTSGTGELFF
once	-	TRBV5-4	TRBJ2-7	TGTGCCAGCAGCCCCCCCTCGGGTGAGCAGTACTTC	CASSPPSGEQYF
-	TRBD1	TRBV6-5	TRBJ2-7	TGTGCCAGCACCGGGACAGGGGCGGGCGAGCAGTACTTC	CASTGTGAGEQYF
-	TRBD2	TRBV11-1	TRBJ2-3	TGTGCCAGCAGCCCGAGCGGGGGGCCAGCAGATACGCAGTATTTT	CASSPSGGPADTQYF
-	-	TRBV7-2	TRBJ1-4	TGTGCCAGCAGCCGCAGGGGCCCAACTAATGAAAAACTGTTTTTT	CASSRRGPTNEKLFF
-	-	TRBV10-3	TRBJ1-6	TGTGCCAGCAGTCCTCTCGACGGATATAATTCACCCCTCCACTTT	CASSPLDGYNSPLHF
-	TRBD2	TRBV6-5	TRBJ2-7	TGTGCCAGCAGCCGAAAGCGGGAGAGTGGGGGCGAGCAGTACTTC	CASSRKRESGGEQYF
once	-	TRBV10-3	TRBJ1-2	TGTGCCATCAGCCTAGAACAAGGGGGGTCATATGGCTACACCTTC	CAISLEQGGSYGYTF
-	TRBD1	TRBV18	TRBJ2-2	TGTGCCAGCTCATCCTCGGACAGGGGGCGCGGCGGGGAGCTGTTTTTT	CASSSSDRGRGGELFF
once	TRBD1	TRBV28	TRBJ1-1	TGTGCCAGCAGTTTAAGGGGGCGTAAGAACACTGAAGCTTTCTTT	CASSLRGRKNTEAFF
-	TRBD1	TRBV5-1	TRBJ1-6	TGCGCCAGCAGCTCACAGGGGGGATCACCCCTCCACTTT	CASSSQGGSPLHF
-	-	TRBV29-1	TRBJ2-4	TGCAGCGTTTTAACTTTAGCCAAAAACATTCAGTACTTC	CSVLTLAKNIQYF
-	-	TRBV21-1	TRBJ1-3	TGTGCCAGCAAAGTAGTCCCATTAGGGGGTAGCTCTGGAAACACCATATATTTT	CASKVVPLGGSSGNTIYF
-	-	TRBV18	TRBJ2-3	TGTGCCAGCTCACCAATCGCCCTTCCGCGCGCAGATACGCAGTATTTT	CASSPIALPRADTQYF
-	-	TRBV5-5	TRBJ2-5	TGTGCCAGCACCCCCTCGACAGAAAAAGAGACCCAGTACTTC	CASTPSTEKETQYF
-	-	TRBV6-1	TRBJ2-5	TGTGCCACCAATCAGGGAATTTTGGAGACCCAGTACTTC	CATNQGILETQYF
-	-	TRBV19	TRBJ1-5	TGTGCCAGTTTTGGTGGGTATAGCAATCAGCCCCAGCATTTT	CASFGGYSNQPQHF
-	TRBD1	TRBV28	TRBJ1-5	TGTGCCAGCAGAAAGACAGGGGGCTTAAATCAGCCCCAGCATTTT	CASRKTGGLNQPQHF
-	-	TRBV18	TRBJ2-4	TGTGCCAGCTCGTCCTTGGGGGCCAAAAACATTCAGTACTTC	CASSSLGAKNIQYF
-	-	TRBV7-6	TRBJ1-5	TGTGCCAGCAGTCTTAGGTTCGGAGCCAATCAGCCCCAGCATTTT	CASSLRFGANQPQHF
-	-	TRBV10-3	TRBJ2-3	TGTGCCATCAATGAGCGGCTCACAGATACGCAGTATTTT	CAINERLTDTQYF